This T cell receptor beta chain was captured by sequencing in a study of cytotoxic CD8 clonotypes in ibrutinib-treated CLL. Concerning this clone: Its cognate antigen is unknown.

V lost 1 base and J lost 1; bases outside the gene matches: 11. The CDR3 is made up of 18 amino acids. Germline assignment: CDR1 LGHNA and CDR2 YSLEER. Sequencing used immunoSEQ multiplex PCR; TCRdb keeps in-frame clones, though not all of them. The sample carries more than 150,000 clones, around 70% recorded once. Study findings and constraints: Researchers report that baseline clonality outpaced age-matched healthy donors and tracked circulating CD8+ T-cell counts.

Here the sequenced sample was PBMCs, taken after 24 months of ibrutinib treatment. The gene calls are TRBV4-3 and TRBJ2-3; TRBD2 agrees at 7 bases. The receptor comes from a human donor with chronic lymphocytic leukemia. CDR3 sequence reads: CASSQVAGAAVGTDTQYF. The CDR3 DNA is TGCGCCAGCAGCCAAGTGGCGGGAGCGGCCGTCGGCACAGATACGCAGTATTTT.